Below are 27 T cell receptor beta chains sequenced from a single sample in a study of control samples from healthy donors and cancer patients. Sequencing used immunoSEQ multiplex PCR; TCRdb keeps in-frame clones, though not all of them. This sample has about 55,000 clones; 88% occur once, and the top ten carry less than 4%. The sample taken for sequencing was blood. Receptor source: a man aged 45 to 65 in good health.

The genes are TRBV5-1 and TRBJ2-5, with TRBD1 matching 7 bases. J gave up 8 bases and V 2 bases, and 9 bases lay outside the gene matches. The CDR3 is 14 residues long. The germline CDR1 and CDR2 sequences are SGHRS and YFSETQ. CDR3 DNA sequence: TGCGCCAGCAGCTTTGGGACAGCCCTCGAAACCCAGTACTTC. The encoded protein is CASSFGTALETQYF.

This clone appeared a single time. The V and J genes are TRBV6-5 and TRBJ1-1; TRBD1 matches 8 bases. J gave up 4 bases and V 0 bases, and 7 bases lay outside the gene matches. The germline CDR1 and CDR2 sequences are MNHEY and SVGAGI. The CDR3 is 16 amino acids. CDR3 sequence reads: CASSYSHQGARTEAFF. The CDR3 DNA reads TGTGCCAGCAGTTACTCGCATCAGGGGGCTCGCACTGAAGCTTTCTTT.

The table lists this clone with a count of one. The chain joins TRBV6-1 to TRBJ1-1; no clear D gene. V lost 0 bases, J lost 4 bases, and 9 bases lay in between. From germline, CDR1 is MNHNS and CDR2 SASEGT. The CDR3 is 14 amino acids. CDR3 sequence: CASSEALGFTEAFF. CDR3 bases: TGTGCCAGCAGTGAAGCGCTCGGGTTCACTGAAGCTTTCTTT.

The genes are TRBV9 and TRBJ2-1; D not certain. Deletions cut 0 bases from V and 8 bases from J, with 3 bases between. The germline CDR1 and CDR2 sequences are SGDLS and YYNGEE. The CDR3 runs to 11 residues. CDR3 nucleotides: TGTGCCAGCAGCGTAGACCATGAGCAGTTCTTC. As protein: CASSVDHEQFF.

The chain couples TRBV7-8 to TRBJ2-3, with unresolved D. This CDR3 region has 12 residues. Germline CDR1 and CDR2: SGHVS and FQNEAQ. V lost 4 bases and J lost 5, with 7 bases in between. The CDR3 DNA reads TGTGCCAGCAGCTCAGTGGTAGATACGCAGTATTTT. It is translated as CASSSVVDTQYF.

A single count supports this clone. The rearrangement uses TRBV7-8 and TRBJ2-7; a possible D gene is TRBD1 (6 bases). Germline loops: CDR1 SGHVS, CDR2 FQNEAQ. This CDR3 is built from 14 residues. Deletions cut 6 bases from V and 1 base from J, with 13 bases between. CDR3 nucleotides: TGTGCCAGCAGTAGACAGGTGTTTTCCTACGAGCAGTACTTC. As protein: CASSRQVFSYEQYF.

The chain recombines TRBV16 with TRBJ1-6, with D unresolved. Trimming cost V 1 base and J 6 bases, with 7 bases left between them. CDR1 is KGHSY and CDR2 is FQNENV in the germline V gene. The CDR3 length is 14 residues. The CDR3 spells CASSQLPPNSPLHF. CDR3 nucleotide sequence: TGTGCCAGCAGCCAATTACCTCCTAATTCACCCCTCCACTTT.

The chain carries TRBV28 and TRBJ1-5; D gene unclear. Germline CDR1 reads MDHEN; CDR2 reads SYDVKM. This CDR3 spans 13 amino acids. The germline V and J ends were trimmed by 8 bases and 4 bases, with 12 bases remaining between them. This CDR3 reads CASRQVGNQPQHF. CDR3 nucleotide sequence: TGTGCCAGCCGGCAGGTTGGGAATCAGCCCCAGCATTTT. The full variable domain, in which reference TRBV28 and TRBJ1-5 provide the parts outside the CDR3, is DVKVTQSSRYLVKRTGEKVFLECVQDMDHENMFWYRQDPGLGLRLIYFSYDVKMKEKGDIPEGYSVSREKKERFSLILESASTNQTSMYLCASRQVGNQPQHFGDGTRLSIL.

Only a few counts were recorded for this clone. The chain combines TRBV5-1 with TRBJ2-3; TRBD2 aligns across 12 bases. Looked up from germline, CDR1 is SGHRS and CDR2 is YFSETQ. V shed 4 bases, J shed 6 bases, and the junction held 6 bases outside the gene matches. The CDR3 loop spans 15 amino acids. CDR3 DNA: TGCGCCAGCAGCCTTACGACTAGCGGGAGTGATACGCAGTATTTT. This gives the protein CASSLTTSGSDTQYF.

In this sample, this clone turned up once. CDR3: CASSQEGVRNEQYF. The DNA of the CDR3 is TGCGCCAGCAGCCAAGAGGGAGTGAGGAACGAGCAGTACTTC. The chain is built from TRBV4-1 and TRBJ2-7; tentatively, D is TRBD2 (5 bases). From germline, CDR1 is MGHRA and CDR2 YSYEKL. The CDR3 is made up of 14 amino acids. Trimming left V 0 bases short and J 5 bases short, with 11 bases between.

The genes are TRBV18 and TRBJ2-1; D ambiguous. From germline, CDR1 is KGHSH and CDR2 LQKENI. V shed 4 bases and J shed 9 bases, with 7 bases lying between them. The CDR3 runs 11 residues. The CDR3 bases are TGTGCCAGCTCACAAGGAGCTGAGCAGTTCTTC. Protein: CASSQGAEQFF.

The genes are TRBV30 and TRBJ2-5, with 7 bases identical to TRBD2. J gave up 4 bases and V 8 bases, and 10 bases lay outside the gene matches. The CDR3 extends over 13 amino acids. The germline V gene has CDR1 GTSNPN and CDR2 SVGIG (reference sequence). The DNA for the CDR3 is TGTGCCGTCGACAAAGGGGAGGGAGAGACCCAGTACTTC. Residues: CAVDKGEGETQYF.

The rearrangement links TRBV24-1 to TRBJ2-1; 8 nucleotides match TRBD2. The CDR3 contains 16 residues. V lost 0 bases, J lost 3 bases, and 3 bases stayed unmatched. Germline V gene lookup returns CDR1 KGHDR and CDR2 SFDVKD. CDR3 nucleotide sequence: TGTGCCACCAGTGATTTGTCGGGAGGGAACTACAATGAGCAGTTCTTC. Amino acids: CATSDLSGGNYNEQFF.

The rearrangement uses TRBV9 and TRBJ1-1; perhaps TRBD1 as D (6 bases). Germline loops: CDR1 SGDLS, CDR2 YYNGEE. Trimming removed 4 bases from V and 2 bases from J, with 9 bases in between. The CDR3 runs 13 residues. CDR3 region: CASSQGQNTEAFF. The CDR3, as DNA: TGTGCCAGCAGCCAGGGACAAAACACTGAAGCTTTCTTT. Full variable domain (remainder filled in from reference TRBV9 and TRBJ1-1): DSGVTQTPKHLITATGQRVTLRCSPRSGDLSVYWYQQSLDQGLQFLIQYYNGEERAKGNILERFSAQQFPDLHSELNLSSLELGDSALYFCASSQGQNTEAFFGQGTRLTVV.

The CDR3 DNA is TGTGCCAGCAGCCCGACTAGCGGGAGGCCCTCTGAGCAGTTCTTC. Translating gives CASSPTSGRPSEQFF. The chain recombines TRBV4-2 with TRBJ2-1; 13 bases agree with TRBD2. This CDR3 comprises 15 residues. The V gene end was trimmed by 4 bases and the J gene end by 9 bases; junction bases not matched to a gene: 6. Germline loops: CDR1 LGHNA, CDR2 YNFKEQ.

The chain recombines TRBV9 with TRBJ2-3; weak D call: TRBD2 (5 bases). V lost 0 bases and J lost 0, with 14 bases in between. CDR3 length equals 17 residues. From germline, CDR1 is SGDLS and CDR2 YYNGEE. CDR3 sequence (DNA): TGTGCCAGCAGCGTAGCTGGAGGACTCACTAGCACAGATACGCAGTATTTT. This encodes CASSVAGGLTSTDTQYF. The full variable domain, with the rest looked up from reference TRBV9 and TRBJ2-3, is DSGVTQTPKHLITATGQRVTLRCSPRSGDLSVYWYQQSLDQGLQFLIQYYNGEERAKGNILERFSAQQFPDLHSELNLSSLELGDSALYFCASSVAGGLTSTDTQYFGPGTRLTVL.

This chain uses TRBV12-5 with TRBJ1-5, with TRBD1 matching 8 bases. The germline gives CDR1 LGHNT, CDR2 FRNRAP. V was clipped by 1 base and J by 4 bases; unmatched bases: 3. This CDR3 has 15 residues. The chain's CDR3 is CASGLGGQENQPQHF. Written as DNA, the CDR3 is TGTGCTAGTGGTTTGGGGGGACAGGAGAATCAGCCCCAGCATTTT.

The chain joins TRBV6-2 or TRBV6-3 to TRBJ2-5; 7 nucleotides match TRBD1. This CDR3 is 16 amino acids long. The V and J ends lost 5 bases and 2 bases, in that order; junction bases with no gene match: 11. Germline V gene lookup returns CDR1 MNHEY and CDR2 SVGEGT. The CDR3 region has the DNA TGTGCCAGCAGTCAACGGACAAGGGGGCCTCAAGAGACCCAGTACTTC. Translated, it gives CASSQRTRGPQETQYF.

CDR3 nucleotide sequence: TGTGCCAGCACCATCTTCGGGCGGGAGTGGGAGACCCAGTACTTC. Protein: CASTIFGREWETQYF. The chain uses TRBV11-3 and TRBJ2-5, with TRBD2 matching 7 bases. V gave up 7 bases and J gave up 5 bases; unmatched junction bases: 13. The CDR3 has 15 amino acids. The germline CDR1 and CDR2 sequences are SGHNT and YENEEA.

V usage is TRBV3-1 (or the pseudogene TRBV3-2) and J usage is TRBJ1-4; no reliable D call. Germline V gene sequence: CDR1 LGHDT, CDR2 YNNKEL (reference sequence). The V gene lost 4 bases and the J gene lost 0 bases, with 9 bases spanning the gap. This CDR3 contains 15 residues. The CDR3 region has the DNA TGTGCCAGCAGCCCGCGCTGGACAACTAATGAAAAACTGTTTTTT. This encodes CASSPRWTTNEKLFF.

The chain recombines TRBV6-5 with TRBJ2-5; 8 nucleotides match TRBD2. The junction had 5 bases not matched to a gene; V was cut back by 8 bases and J by 3 bases. Germline CDR1 reads MNHEY; CDR2 reads SVGAGI. This CDR3 is built from 13 residues. Here the CDR3 DNA reads TGTGCCAGCCAGCGGGGGCCAGAAGAGACCCAGTACTTC. It translates to CASQRGPEETQYF.

The genes are TRBV9 and TRBJ2-3, with D maybe TRBD1 (6 bases). This CDR3 has 16 residues. Germline V gene sequence: CDR1 SGDLS, CDR2 YYNGEE. V was trimmed by 4 bases and J by 0 bases, leaving 15 bases between them. CDR3: CASSRLTGLSTDTQYF. DNA of the CDR3: TGTGCCAGCAGCAGGCTCACAGGGTTGAGCACAGATACGCAGTATTTT.

The chain carries TRBV4-1 and TRBJ1-1, with 9 bases fitting TRBD1. Germline lookup yields CDR1 MGHRA and CDR2 YSYEKL. The CDR3 totals 15 residues. Trimming cost V 5 bases and J 1 base; bases outside gene matches: 5. CDR3 sequence: CASSDGGQGNTEAFF. Written as DNA, the CDR3 is TGCGCCAGCAGCGACGGGGGACAGGGGAACACTGAAGCTTTCTTT.

In its sample, this clone was seen once. The gene calls are TRBV6-2 or TRBV6-3 and TRBJ1-2, with 7 bases aligning to TRBD1. V shed 3 bases, J shed 2 bases, and the junction held 3 bases outside the gene matches. There are 14 residues in the CDR3. The germline V gene has CDR1 MNHEY and CDR2 SVGEGT. CDR3 in amino acids: CASSYQGENYGYTF. The CDR3 DNA reads as TGTGCCAGCAGTTATCAGGGGGAAAACTATGGCTACACCTTC.

The chain has TRBV3-1 (or the pseudogene TRBV3-2) and TRBJ2-4; either TRBD1 or TRBD2 may fit D (6 bases each). The V and J ends lost 3 bases and 12 bases respectively, with 18 bases between them. The CDR3 runs 14 residues. The germline V gene encodes CDR1 LGHDT and CDR2 YNNKEL (reference sequence). CDR3 region: CASSHAERGDRQYF. The CDR3 nucleotides are TGTGCCAGCAGCCACGCCGAAAGGGGGGATCGTCAGTACTTC.

The CDR3 DNA is TGTGCCAGCAGCCAGGAAGTAAGTCCCCCAGATACGCAGTATTTT. Residues: CASSQEVSPPDTQYF. The J gene is TRBJ2-3, the V gene TRBV3-1 (or the pseudogene TRBV3-2); no clear D. The CDR3 is made up of 15 amino acids. Germline CDR1 reads LGHDT; CDR2 reads YNNKEL (reference sequence). The V end lost 3 bases, the J end lost 4 bases, and 14 bases lay between the germline ends.

The chain employs TRBV28 and TRBJ2-7, with D unclear. This CDR3 has 13 residues. V was pared by 5 bases and J by 0 bases, with 8 bases between. The germline V gene has CDR1 MDHEN and CDR2 SYDVKM. The CDR3 here is CASSRSDSYEQYF. The CDR3 nucleotides are TGTGCCAGCAGTAGGAGCGACTCCTACGAGCAGTACTTC. The full variable domain, rest sourced from reference TRBV28 and TRBJ2-7, is DVKVTQSSRYLVKRTGEKVFLECVQDMDHENMFWYRQDPGLGLRLIYFSYDVKMKEKGDIPEGYSVSREKKERFSLILESASTNQTSMYLCASSRSDSYEQYFGPGTRLTVT.